The entry that follows covers one T cell receptor beta chain sequence. What it binds is not known. This sample was included in a study of T cell responses to AZD1222 COVID-19 vaccine. This table comes from immunoSEQ multiplex PCR, and its TCRdb copy is limited to in-frame clones, with some not included. The sample carries roughly 150,000 clones, roughly 90% recorded once. Overall study results and limits: Most donors were white British and more were female, and clonal diversity was possibly underestimated.

Germline V gene lookup returns CDR1 MNHEY and CDR2 SMNVEV (reference sequence). V lost 0 bases and J 3 bases, leaving 6 bases between the germline ends. The CDR3 covers 13 residues. Samples with a second dose at about 4 or about 12 weeks were pooled together. This chain links TRBV27 with TRBJ2-7; possible D gene TRBD1, 5 bases. The starting material was peripheral blood, obtained 28 days after the second AZD1222 dose. The receptor was derived from an adult who received the AZD1222 COVID-19 vaccine. Written as DNA, the CDR3 is TGTGCCAGCAGTTTATCAGGGGACTACGAGCAGTACTTC. This encodes CASSLSGDYEQYF.